The clone carrying this TCR beta chain has a single count. The data originate from a study of blood T cell repertoires in COVID-19. Across the study: There were acute and convalescent COVID-19 samples, and they came from the United States, Italy and Spain. T cells, B-cell-depleted T cells, or PBMCs supplied cDNA or gDNA.

Authors' methods: Reference gene primer amplification in the assay estimated nucleated cell counts. Data came from immunoSEQ multiplex PCR; TCRdb stores just in-frame clones and leaves some out. V, J and clone size are taken as reported in that table, and D and trimming were inferred from the DNA itself. The repertoire holds approximately 170,000 clones, with about nine tenths as singletons. This CDR3 is built from 15 residues. The receptor's source is a man aged 25 to 40 with acute or convalescent COVID-19. The V gene is TRBV1, the J gene TRBJ1-5. TRBV1 is described as a pseudogene. Input material: peripheral blood. As DNA, the CDR3 is TGCACCAGCAGCCAAGATTGCGGAGGGAATCAGCCCCAGCATTTT. Its protein product is CTSSQDCGGNQPQHF.